A selection of T cell receptor beta chains follows, all from one sample in a study of T cell changes during pregnancy in multiple sclerosis. Sequenced by immunoSEQ multiplex PCR; TCRdb stores in-frame clones only, minus some. This sample has fewer than 60,000 clones, with about nine tenths found just once. The sequencing here drew on CD8+ T cells from peripheral blood mononuclear cells, taken after pregnancy. The receptors originated from a female donor with multiple sclerosis, enrolled in a pregnancy study. Each CDR3 is given with its conserved first and last residue. The order of the fields is clone size, D gene, J gene, V gene, CDR3 protein, CDR3 DNA. A D gene is named only where the DNA matches it firmly. Clone size is not always given. Where it is, it says once, few, many or a class for expanded clones.

. TRBD2 TRBJ2-1 TRBV9 CASSLGTSGGNEQFF TGTGCCAGCAGCCTCGGGACTAGCGGAGGAAATGAGCAGTTCTTC
. TRBD1 TRBJ1-6 TRBV30 CAWSGGTAHNSPLHF TGTGCCTGGAGCGGCGGGACAGCACATAATTCACCCCTCCACTTT
. TRBD2 TRBJ2-5 TRBV10-3 CAISEPGLAWSETQYF TGTGCCATCAGCGAACCGGGACTAGCGTGGTCTGAGACCCAGTACTTC
. TRBD2 TRBJ2-1 TRBV4-1 CASSRVLTSGGADEQFF TGCGCCAGCAGCCGCGTCCTGACTAGCGGGGGGGCTGATGAGCAGTTCTTC
. TRBD1 TRBJ2-2 TRBV15 CATSKQGDTGELFF TGTGCCACCAGCAAGCAGGGGGACACCGGGGAGCTGTTTTTT
. TRBD1 TRBJ1-5 TRBV19 CASSSGTGGNKPQHF TGTGCCAGTAGTTCCGGGACAGGGGGAAATAAGCCCCAGCATTTT
. . TRBJ2-2 TRBV4-1 CASSQAGELFF TGCGCCAGCAGCCAAGCTGGGGAGCTGTTTTTT
. TRBD1 TRBJ2-2 TRBV29-1 CSVVLSGTVTTGELFF TGCAGCGTTGTACTTTCGGGGACAGTCACCACCGGGGAGCTGTTTTTT
. . TRBJ1-2 TRBV6-4 CASRDSSYGYTF TGTGCCAGCAGGGACAGTAGCTATGGCTACACCTTC
. . TRBJ2-1 TRBV13 CASSFQDSYNEQFF TGTGCCAGCAGCTTCCAGGACTCCTACAATGAGCAGTTCTTC
. TRBD2 TRBJ2-7 TRBV4-1 CASSQEGGGEQYF TGCGCCAGCAGCCAAGAAGGCGGGGGCGAGCAGTACTTC
. TRBD1 TRBJ1-3 TRBV9 CASRTTLTGGLYGNTIYF TGTGCCAGCAGAACTACCTTGACAGGGGGCCTTTATGGAAACACCATATATTTT
. . TRBJ1-5 TRBV19 CASSIDNRINQPQHF TGTGCCAGTAGTATAGATAACAGGATAAATCAGCCCCAGCATTTT
. TRBD1 TRBJ1-3 TRBV5-8 CATMDRGLSGNTIYF TGTGCCACAATGGACAGGGGGCTTTCTGGAAACACCATATATTTT
. TRBD2 TRBJ2-1 TRBV7-9 CASSSNRDYNYNEQFF TGTGCCAGCAGCTCTAACCGGGACTACAATTACAATGAGCAGTTCTTC
. TRBD2 TRBJ2-7 TRBV5-5 CASSFTSGHYEQYF TGTGCCAGCAGTTTTACTAGCGGACACTACGAGCAGTACTTC
. TRBD2 TRBJ2-1 TRBV11-3 CASGFGRGGNEQFF TGTGCCAGCGGTTTCGGGCGGGGGGGCAATGAGCAGTTCTTC
. . TRBJ2-5 TRBV29-1 CSAPYLGETDRVGGETQYF TGCAGCGCGCCGTATCTAGGGGAAACGGACAGAGTAGGTGGGGAGACCCAGTACTTC
. TRBD1 TRBJ2-2 TRBV7-2 CASSKQDRKNTGELFF TGTGCCAGCAGCAAGCAGGACAGGAAGAACACCGGGGAGCTGTTTTTT
. . TRBJ1-3 TRBV6-5 CASSYSSGNTIYF TGTGCCAGCAGTTACTCGAGTGGAAACACCATATATTTT
. TRBD1 TRBJ2-7 TRBV7-9 CASSKTGTGPSYEQYF TGTGCCAGCAGCAAGACCGGGACAGGACCTTCCTACGAGCAGTACTTC
. TRBD1 TRBJ2-2 TRBV9 CASSGAGGTGELFF TGTGCCAGCAGCGGAGCAGGGGGAACCGGGGAGCTGTTTTTT
. . TRBJ2-1 TRBV5-5 CASSSWATHNEQFF TGTGCCAGCAGCTCGTGGGCTACCCACAATGAGCAGTTCTTC
. . TRBJ2-7 TRBV27 CASSLAGPGSYEQYF TGTGCCAGCAGTTTGGCGGGACCTGGCTCCTACGAGCAGTACTTC
medium-sized . TRBJ1-3 TRBV5-3 CARSMLDTAGSGNTIYF TGTGCCAGAAGCATGCTGGACACCGCCGGCTCTGGAAACACCATATATTTT
once TRBD1 TRBJ1-6 TRBV4-1 CASSHGTADGALHF TGCGCCAGCAGCCATGGGACAGCCGATGGGGCCCTCCACTTT
. TRBD2 TRBJ2-1 TRBV15 CATSRSGLAGGLLGNEQFF TGTGCCACCAGCAGATCTGGACTAGCGGGGGGGCTATTAGGCAATGAGCAGTTCTTC
. . TRBJ2-7 TRBV5-1 CASSISRGPLYEQYF TGCGCCAGCAGCATCAGTAGGGGCCCGTTATACGAGCAGTACTTC
. TRBD1 TRBJ2-7 TRBV10-1 CASSPGQSVEQYF TGCGCCAGCAGTCCGGGACAGTCGGTCGAGCAGTACTTC
. TRBD1 TRBJ2-1 TRBV4-1 CASSRNRGDEQFF TGCGCCAGCAGCCGAAACAGGGGGGATGAGCAGTTCTTC
. TRBD1 TRBJ1-4 TRBV5-8 CASSNGQGIYEKLFF TGTGCCAGCAGCAACGGACAGGGGATATACGAAAAACTGTTTTTT
. TRBD2 TRBJ2-3 TRBV5-1 CASSLWVAGGSGTDTQYF TGCGCCAGCAGCTTATGGGTAGCGGGGGGATCTGGCACAGATACGCAGTATTTT
. TRBD2 TRBJ2-7 TRBV5-1 CASNPLGGGVEQYF TGCGCCAGCAATCCCCTTGGCGGGGGGGTCGAGCAGTACTTC
medium-sized TRBD1 TRBJ1-1 TRBV27 CASSSFGDSLEAFF TGTGCCAGCAGTTCATTTGGGGACAGTCTTGAAGCTTTCTTT
. . TRBJ1-1 TRBV13 CASSLGGGGNTEAFF TGTGCCAGCAGCTTAGGCGGGGGTGGGAACACTGAAGCTTTCTTT
. . TRBJ1-3 TRBV10-3 CATIRQGSGNTIYF TGTGCCACTATACGCCAGGGGAGTGGAAACACCATATATTTT
. . TRBJ1-2 TRBV7-2 CASSEVQGNYGYTF TGTGCCAGCAGCGAAGTCCAGGGGAACTATGGCTACACCTTC
. TRBD2 TRBJ2-3 TRBV27 CASSLLLAGGPTDTQYF TGTGCCAGCAGTCTTCTTCTCGCGGGGGGGCCCACAGATACGCAGTATTTT
few TRBD1 TRBJ1-2 TRBV29-1 CSVEMGQPNYGYTF TGCAGCGTTGAAATGGGACAGCCTAACTATGGCTACACCTTC
. TRBD2 TRBJ2-3 TRBV6-4 CASSARGGSTDTQYF TGTGCCAGCAGTGCACGCGGGGGGAGCACAGATACGCAGTATTTT
once TRBD2 TRBJ2-5 TRBV30 CAWSALGDSGGETQYF TGTGCCTGGAGTGCGCTGGGGGATAGCGGGGGAGAGACCCAGTACTTC
once . TRBJ1-2 TRBV9 CASSVAHRVLDYGYTF TGTGCCAGCAGCGTAGCCCACAGGGTTTTAGACTATGGCTACACCTTC
. . TRBJ1-1 TRBV5-4 CASPSGPGAEAFF TGTGCCAGTCCTTCAGGCCCCGGCGCTGAAGCTTTCTTT
once . TRBJ1-4 TRBV28 CASSLEQGQEATNEKLFF TGTGCCAGCAGTTTAGAACAGGGCCAAGAGGCAACTAATGAAAAACTGTTTTTT
. . TRBJ2-7 TRBV19 CASSIDRRGPRQGTYEQYF TGTGCCAGTAGTATAGATCGGCGGGGCCCCCGACAGGGAACCTACGAGCAGTACTTC
. . TRBJ2-7 TRBV9 CASSPGDGYEQYF TGTGCCAGCAGCCCAGGGGACGGTTACGAGCAGTACTTC
. TRBD1 TRBJ1-2 TRBV4-1 CASSQDLGQNYGYTF TGCGCCAGCAGCCAAGATCTGGGACAGAACTATGGCTACACCTTC
. TRBD1 TRBJ2-6 TRBV27 CASRPDRDEISGANVLTF TGTGCCAGCAGGCCAGACAGGGACGAGATATCTGGGGCCAACGTCCTGACTTTC